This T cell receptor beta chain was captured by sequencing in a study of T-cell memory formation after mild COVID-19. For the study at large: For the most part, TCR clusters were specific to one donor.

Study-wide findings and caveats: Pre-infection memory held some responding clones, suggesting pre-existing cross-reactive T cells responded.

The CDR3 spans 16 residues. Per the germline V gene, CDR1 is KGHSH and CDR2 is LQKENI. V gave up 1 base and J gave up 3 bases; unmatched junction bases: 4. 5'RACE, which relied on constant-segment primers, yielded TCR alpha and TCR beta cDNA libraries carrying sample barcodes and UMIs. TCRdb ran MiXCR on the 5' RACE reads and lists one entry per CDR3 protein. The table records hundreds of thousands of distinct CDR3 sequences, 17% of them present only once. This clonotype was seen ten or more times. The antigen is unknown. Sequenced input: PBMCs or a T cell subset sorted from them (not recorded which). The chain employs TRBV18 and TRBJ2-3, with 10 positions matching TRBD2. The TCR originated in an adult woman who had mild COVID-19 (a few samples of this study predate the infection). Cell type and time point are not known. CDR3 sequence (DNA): TGTGCCAGCTCACCACGGCTAGCGGGAGCAACAGATACGCAGTATTTT. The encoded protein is CASSPRLAGATDTQYF.